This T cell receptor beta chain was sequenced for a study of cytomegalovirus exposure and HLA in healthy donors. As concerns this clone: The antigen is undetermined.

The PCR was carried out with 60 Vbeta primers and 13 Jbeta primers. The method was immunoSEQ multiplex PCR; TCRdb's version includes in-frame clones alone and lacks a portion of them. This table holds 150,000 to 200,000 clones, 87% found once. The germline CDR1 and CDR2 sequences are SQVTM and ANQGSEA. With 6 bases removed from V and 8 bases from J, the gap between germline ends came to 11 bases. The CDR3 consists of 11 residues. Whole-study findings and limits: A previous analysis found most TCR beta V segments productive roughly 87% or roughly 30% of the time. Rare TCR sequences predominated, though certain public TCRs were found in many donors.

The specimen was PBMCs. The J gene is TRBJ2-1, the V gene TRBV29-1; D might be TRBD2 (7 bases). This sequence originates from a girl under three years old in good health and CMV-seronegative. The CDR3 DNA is TGCAGCGTGGGGGGGGGCGATGAGCAGTTCTTC. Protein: CSVGGGDEQFF.